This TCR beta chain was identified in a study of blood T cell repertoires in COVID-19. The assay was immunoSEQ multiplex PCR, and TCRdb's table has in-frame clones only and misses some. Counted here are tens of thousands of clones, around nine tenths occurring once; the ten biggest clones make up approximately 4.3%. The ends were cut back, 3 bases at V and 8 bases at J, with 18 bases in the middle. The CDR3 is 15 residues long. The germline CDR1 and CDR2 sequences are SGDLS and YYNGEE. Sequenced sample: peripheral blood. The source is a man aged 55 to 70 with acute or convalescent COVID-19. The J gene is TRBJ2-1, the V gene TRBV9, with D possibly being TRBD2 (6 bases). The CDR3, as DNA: TGTGCCAGCAGCGCACCATGGGGAGGAGGCGATGAGCAGTTCTTC. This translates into CASSAPWGGGDEQFF.